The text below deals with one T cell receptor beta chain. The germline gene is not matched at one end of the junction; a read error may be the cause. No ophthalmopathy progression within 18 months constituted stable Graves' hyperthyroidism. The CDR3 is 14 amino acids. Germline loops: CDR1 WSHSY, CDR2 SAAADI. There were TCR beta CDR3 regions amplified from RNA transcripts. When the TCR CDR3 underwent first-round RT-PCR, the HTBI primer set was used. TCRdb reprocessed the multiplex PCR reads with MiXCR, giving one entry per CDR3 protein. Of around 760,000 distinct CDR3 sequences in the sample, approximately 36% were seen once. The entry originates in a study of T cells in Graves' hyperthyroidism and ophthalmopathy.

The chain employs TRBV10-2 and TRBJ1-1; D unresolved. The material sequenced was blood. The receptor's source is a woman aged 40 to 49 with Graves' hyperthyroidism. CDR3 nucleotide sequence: TGTGCCAGCAGTCCCAACTACGGCCGGACTGAAGCTTTCTTT. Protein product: CASSPNYGRTEAFF.